This passage covers 28 T cell receptor beta chains from one sample sequenced in a study of CD8+ T cells in alopecia areata. Sequencing relied on a cDNA template that was reverse transcribed from extracted RNA. Libraries were prepared by immunoSEQ multiplex PCR; TCRdb keeps only in-frame clonotypes and omits some of them. This table holds around 200,000 clones, less than 70% found once. The sample's treatment: oral pan-JAK inhibitor, 5-10 mg twice daily. This specimen consisted of CD8+ T cells sorted from blood, obtained at week 24, from a patient treated with tofacitinib. All receptors come from a human donor with alopecia areata.

To note about this clone: At the DNA level, this CDR3 is encoded by other sequences in the same sample as well. V usage is TRBV6-5 and J usage is TRBJ2-5; D unclear. Germline CDR1 MNHEY, CDR2 SVGAGI. The CDR3 is 11 amino acids. Trimming left V 2 bases short and J 5 bases short, with 3 bases between. CDR3 protein: CASSYGETQYF. The CDR3 coding sequence is TGTGCCAGCAGTTACGGCGAGACCCAGTACTTC.

This clone was seen more than once but under ten times. V usage is TRBV4-1 and J usage is TRBJ1-2; D possibly corresponds to TRBD1 (5 bases). V was cut by 0 bases and J by 7 bases, with 15 bases left in between. Germline CDR1 and CDR2: MGHRA and YSYEKL. There are 15 residues in the CDR3. CDR3 sequence reads: CASSQDAAGLAGYTF. In DNA, the CDR3 is TGCGCCAGCAGCCAAGATGCGGCAGGGCTCGCTGGCTACACCTTC.

This chain uses TRBV27 with TRBJ1-2; no clear D gene. CDR3 length equals 14 residues. V was pared by 4 bases and J by 8 bases, with 17 bases between. The germline gives CDR1 MNHEY, CDR2 SMNVEV (reference sequence). CDR3 nucleotides: TGTGCCAGCAGTTGGAGCGAAGGCTCTTTGGGCTACACCTTC. Its translation: CASSWSEGSLGYTF.

This sequence joins TRBV5-6 and TRBJ2-7, with a tentative D call TRBD1 (5 bases). This CDR3 is built from 12 residues. Germline CDR1 is SGHDT and CDR2 is YYEEEE. Trimming shortened V by 3 bases and J by 3 bases, and 7 bases separated the two germline ends. The CDR3 loop reads CASSSQDYEQYF. DNA for the CDR3: TGTGCCAGCAGCTCACAGGACTACGAGCAGTACTTC. Combining the CDR3 with reference TRBV5-6 and TRBJ2-7 gives the whole variable domain DAGVTQSPTHLIKTRGQQVTLRCSPKSGHDTVSWYQQALGQGPQFIFQYYEEEERQRGNFPDRFSGHQFPNYSSELNVNALLLGDSALYLCASSSQDYEQYFGPGTRLTVT.

The V call is TRBV19, the J call TRBJ2-1, with D tentatively TRBD2 (5 bases). The germline V gene has CDR1 LNHDA and CDR2 SQIVND (reference sequence). CDR3 size: 14 residues. The V end was cut by 5 bases, the J end by 7 bases, with 15 bases between. CDR3 in DNA: TGTGCCAGTAGTTTTTCAGGAGGAACTAATGAGCAGTTCTTC. Protein product: CASSFSGGTNEQFF.

This rearrangement joins TRBV12-5 to TRBJ2-1; TRBD2 matches 12 bases. The CDR3 contains 17 residues. The trim removed 2 bases at V and 6 bases at J, leaving 8 bases unmatched. CDR1 is LGHNT, CDR2 FRNRAP, per germline. CDR3 bases: TGTGCTAGTGGTTTGATCCCTAGCGGGGGGGCGAGCAATGAGCAGTTCTTC. It codes for CASGLIPSGGASNEQFF.

The CDR3 nucleotides are TGTGCCACCAGCAGAGGTAGCGGGGCCCCAGATACGCAGTATTTT. Protein product: CATSRGSGAPDTQYF. This sequence joins TRBV15 and TRBJ2-3; 8 bases are shared with TRBD2. V shed 1 base and J 4 bases; nucleotides not matched to a gene: 4. Germline V CDR1 and CDR2: LNHNV, YYDKDF (reference sequence). The CDR3 is 15 amino acids. The full variable domain, in which reference TRBV15 and TRBJ2-3 provide the parts outside the CDR3, is DAMVIQNPRYQVTQFGKPVTLSCSQTLNHNVMYWYQQKSSQAPKLLFHYYDKDFNNEADTPDNFQSRRPNTSFCFLDIRSPGLGDTAMYLCATSRGSGAPDTQYFGPGTRLTVL.

The chain has TRBV4-3 and TRBJ1-2; 12 nucleotides line up with TRBD1. Germline CDR1 LGHNA, CDR2 YSLEER. V lost 1 base and J lost 6; bases outside the gene matches: 6. There are 16 residues in the CDR3. The CDR3 loop reads CASSQGSRDRGHGYTF. In DNA form, the CDR3 reads TGCGCCAGCAGCCAAGGTAGCCGGGACAGGGGGCATGGCTACACCTTC.

This clone was recorded only once. This chain joins TRBV4-3 and TRBJ1-2; D call uncertain. The length of the CDR3 is 15 residues. V was cut by 1 base and J by 0 bases, with 9 bases left in between. Germline V gene sequence: CDR1 LGHNA, CDR2 YSLEER. CDR3 sequence: CASSQGRATNYGYTF. For the CDR3, the DNA is TGCGCCAGCAGCCAAGGGCGGGCCACTAACTATGGCTACACCTTC.

The chain combines TRBV10-3 with TRBJ2-1; D is unclear. CDR1 is ENHRY and CDR2 is SYGVKD in the germline V gene. Trimming took 3 bases from V and 7 from J, leaving 7 bases between them. This CDR3 is built from 12 residues. The CDR3 region has the DNA TGTGCCATCAGTGACTACGGGAATGAGCAGTTCTTC. Its protein product is CAISDYGNEQFF.

This clone was seen repeatedly, ten times or more. The chain has TRBV7-8 and TRBJ1-5; D ambiguous. Per germline, CDR1 SGHVS and CDR2 FQNEAQ. The CDR3 is 13 amino acids. V lost 6 bases, J lost 3 bases, and 9 bases lay in between. Written as DNA, the CDR3 is TGTGCCAGCAGGCTCGGGGTCAATCAGCCCCAGCATTTT. Protein: CASRLGVNQPQHF.

The chain has TRBV7-2 and TRBJ2-1; D call uncertain. V was clipped by 8 bases and J by 9 bases, with 11 bases between them. This CDR3 is 11 amino acids long. The germline V gene has CDR1 SGHTA and CDR2 FQGNSA. The CDR3 loop is CASDYVGEQFF. The CDR3 region has the DNA TGTGCCAGCGATTACGTGGGTGAGCAGTTCTTC.

A note on this clone: The sample contains more than one DNA sequence encoding this CDR3. The CDR3 DNA follows: TGTGCCAGCAGCGACGGGGGCTACACCTTC. Protein product: CASSDGGYTF. The chain joins TRBV25-1 to TRBJ1-2, with D uncertain. This CDR3 is 10 amino acids long. Germline CDR1 MGHDK, CDR2 SYGVNS. Trimming left V 6 bases short and J 8 bases short, with 7 bases between.

The chain recombines TRBV27 with TRBJ2-6; D is undetermined. Germline lookup yields CDR1 MNHEY and CDR2 SMNVEV (reference sequence). Between the trimmed V and J ends, which lost 6 bases and 0 bases, there was a span of 9 bases. The CDR3 consists of 15 residues. CDR3 nucleotides: TGTGCCAGCAGCCCCCGACTCTCTGGGGCCAACGTCCTGACTTTC. This sequence encodes CASSPRLSGANVLTF.

The chain couples TRBV5-1 to TRBJ2-2, with 9 bases lining up with TRBD1. The germline V gene has CDR1 SGHRS and CDR2 YFSETQ. The CDR3 is made up of 15 amino acids. V shed 5 bases and J 4 bases; nucleotides not matched to a gene: 6. The DNA for the CDR3 is TGCGCCAGCAGACAAGGGGGACAGGGCACCGGGGAGCTGTTTTTT. This gives the protein CASRQGGQGTGELFF.

A few counts support this clone. Sequence at one end of the junction differs from germline and may be a read error. The CDR3: CSAEGGAENEQFF. The CDR3 DNA is TGCAGCGCTGAAGGGGGCGCGGAGAATGAGCAGTTCTTC. The rearrangement links TRBV29-1 to TRBJ2-1, with TRBD1 identical over 7 bases. This CDR3 region has 13 residues. Germline V gene lookup returns CDR1 SQVTM and CDR2 ANQGSEA.

The gene calls are TRBV30 and TRBJ2-1; D is perhaps TRBD1 or TRBD2 (5 bases each). The CDR3 is made up of 18 amino acids. V lost 1 base and J lost 3, with 22 bases in between. Germline V CDR1 and CDR2: GTSNPN, SVGIG (reference sequence). This chain's CDR3 is CAWSALEIRDRYYNEQFF. As DNA, the CDR3 is TGTGCCTGGAGTGCTTTGGAAATCCGGGACCGCTACTACAATGAGCAGTTCTTC.

The chain recombines TRBV7-3 with TRBJ1-2, with unresolved D. CDR3 length equals 16 residues. Trimming cost V 1 base and J 3 bases, with 15 bases left between them. From germline, CDR1 is SGHTA and CDR2 FQGTGA. The CDR3 is CASSLNPWVADYGYTF. The CDR3 coding sequence is TGTGCCAGCAGCTTAAACCCCTGGGTTGCTGACTATGGCTACACCTTC. Full variable domain (rest looked up from reference TRBV7-3 and TRBJ1-2): GAGVSQTPSNKVTEKGKYVELRCDPISGHTALYWYRQSLGQGPEFLIYFQGTGAADDSGLPNDRFFAVRPEGSVSTLKIQRTERGDSAVYLCASSLNPWVADYGYTFGSGTRLTVV.

For this clone: The junction shows a germline mismatch at one end, possibly a read error. The chain couples TRBV5-6 to TRBJ1-1; maybe TRBD1 (5 bases). The CDR3 runs to 12 residues. CDR1 and CDR2 from the germline V gene are SGHDT and YYEEEE. The CDR3 reads CASRLEGTEAFF. Here the CDR3 DNA reads TGTGCCAGCAGGTTGGAGGGGACTGAAGCTTTCTTT. The entire variable domain, with the rest obtained from reference TRBV5-6 and TRBJ1-1, is as follows: DAGVTQSPTHLIKTRGQQVTLRCSPKSGHDTVSWYQQALGQGPQFIFQYYEEEERQRGNFPDRFSGHQFPNYSSELNVNALLLGDSALYLCASRLEGTEAFFGQGTRLTVV.

The chain links TRBV27 to TRBJ2-1; no reliable D call. The CDR3 extends over 13 amino acids. CDR1 is MNHEY, CDR2 SMNVEV, per germline (reference sequence). V was shortened by 8 bases and J by 6 bases, with 14 bases between the two germline ends. For the CDR3, the DNA is TGTGCCAGCGCCCGGAACGCCTTCAATGAGCAGTTCTTC. It translates to CASARNAFNEQFF.

The V call is TRBV9, the J call TRBJ2-3; 8 bases line up with TRBD1. With V trimmed by 1 base and J by 2 bases, 6 bases remained unmatched. The CDR3 has 16 residues. Germline V CDR1 and CDR2: SGDLS, YYNGEE. This CDR3 reads CASSVQGARDTDTQYF. In nucleotides, the CDR3 is TGTGCCAGCAGCGTACAGGGGGCTCGGGACACAGATACGCAGTATTTT.

V usage is TRBV27 and J usage is TRBJ1-1, with 9 bases identical to TRBD1. The trim removed 4 bases at V and 5 bases at J, leaving 8 bases unmatched. This CDR3 is built from 15 residues. Germline V lookup: CDR1 MNHEY, CDR2 SMNVEV (reference sequence). This CDR3 reads CASSWGTQGATEAFF. CDR3 nucleotides: TGTGCCAGCAGTTGGGGGACACAGGGGGCTACTGAAGCTTTCTTT.

As regards this clone: The germline gene is not matched at one end of the junction; a read error may be the cause. This sequence joins TRBV30 and TRBJ1-1; no definite D call. Germline assignment: CDR1 GTSNPN and CDR2 SVGIG (reference sequence). The CDR3 runs 12 residues. The CDR3 here is CAWSTLNSEAFF. CDR3 nucleotide sequence: TGTGCCTGGAGTACACTGAACAGTGAAGCTTTCTTT.

The chain joins TRBV30 to TRBJ1-5; D is unresolved. CDR3 size: 14 residues. Germline V gene data show CDR1 as GTSNPN and CDR2 as SVGIG (reference sequence). Between the trimmed V and J ends, which lost 2 bases and 1 base, there was a span of 9 bases. This CDR3 is CAWSSGLSNQPQHF. The CDR3 DNA reads as TGTGCCTGGAGTTCTGGGTTAAGCAATCAGCCCCAGCATTTT.

This clone showed up just a few times. This chain uses TRBV7-6 with TRBJ2-7, with 7 bases aligning to TRBD1. After removal of 5 bases from V and 7 bases from J, the junction contained 5 bases not matched to a gene. The CDR3 is made up of 12 amino acids. Per germline, CDR1 SGHVS and CDR2 FNYEAQ. CDR3 sequence reads: CASSAQQGEQYF. The CDR3 bases are TGTGCCAGCAGCGCACAACAGGGGGAGCAGTACTTC.

The gene calls are TRBV9 and TRBJ1-4; 7 bases agree with TRBD1. CDR3 length: 14 residues. V was pared by 2 bases and J by 8 bases, with 6 bases of the junction left unmatched. Per the germline V gene, CDR1 is SGDLS and CDR2 is YYNGEE. The CDR3 spells CASSVGQREEKLFF. CDR3 in DNA: TGTGCCAGCAGCGTGGGACAGAGAGAAGAAAAACTGTTTTTT.

This clone was found a few times. V and J are TRBV6-6 and TRBJ1-4; D is uncertain. CDR3 length: 16 residues. Trimming pared 6 bases from V and 0 bases from J, leaving 14 bases between. Looked up from germline, CDR1 is MNHNY and CDR2 is SVGAGI (reference sequence). In DNA form, the CDR3 reads TGTGCCAGCAGCGACCTCCGGGGAACAACTAATGAAAAACTGTTTTTT. Amino acids: CASSDLRGTTNEKLFF.

This clone was seen only a few times. The chain has TRBV14 and TRBJ2-1; the D is unclear. Germline V CDR1 and CDR2: SGHDN, FVKESK. The germline V and J ends were trimmed by 5 bases and 7 bases, with 12 bases remaining between them. This CDR3 region has 13 residues. The CDR3: CASSALTENEQFF. The CDR3 DNA follows: TGTGCCAGCAGCGCTCTAACAGAGAATGAGCAGTTCTTC.